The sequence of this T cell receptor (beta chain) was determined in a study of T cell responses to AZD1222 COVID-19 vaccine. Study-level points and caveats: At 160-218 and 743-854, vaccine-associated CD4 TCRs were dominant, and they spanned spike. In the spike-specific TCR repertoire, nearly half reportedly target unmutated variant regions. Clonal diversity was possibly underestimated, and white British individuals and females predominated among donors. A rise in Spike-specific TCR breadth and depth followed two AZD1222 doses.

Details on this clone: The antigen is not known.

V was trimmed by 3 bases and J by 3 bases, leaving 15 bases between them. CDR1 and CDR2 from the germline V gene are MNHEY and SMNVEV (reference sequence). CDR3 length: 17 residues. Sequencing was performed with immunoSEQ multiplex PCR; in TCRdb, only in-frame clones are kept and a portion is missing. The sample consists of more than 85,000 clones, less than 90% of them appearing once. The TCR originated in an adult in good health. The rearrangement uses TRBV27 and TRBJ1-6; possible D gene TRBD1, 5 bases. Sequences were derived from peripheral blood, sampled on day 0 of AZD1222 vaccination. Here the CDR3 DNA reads TGTGCCAGCAGTTTTAGTCGGGAACAGGTCTATAATTCACCCCTCCACTTT. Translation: CASSFSREQVYNSPLHF.